This T cell receptor (beta chain) was captured in a study of CD8+CD57+ T cells in acquired aplastic anemia. Broader study findings: Both patients and controls carried the same twenty-nine CD8+ CDR3 sequences. Patients showed no significant difference from controls in CD8+ Simpson's diversity.

For this clonotype: Antigen: not known.

With 6 bases clipped from V and 12 bases from J, the junction kept 13 bases outside the gene matches. The CDR3 totals 13 residues. The germline CDR1 and CDR2 sequences are SNHLY and FYNNEI. Using genomic DNA as the template, TCR beta VDJ and CDR3 profiling was carried out. TCRdb ran MiXCR on the reads and lists one entry per CDR3 protein. The profile shows under 150,000 distinct CDR3 sequences, more than 35% of them singletons. This rearrangement joins TRBV2 to TRBJ1-2, with 7 bases lining up with TRBD1. This sequence was found in a human donor in good health, serving as a control. Sequenced input: sorted CD4+, CD8+, or CD8+CD57+ T cells (not recorded which) from PBMCs. CDR3 sequence: CASSLDRAVGNTF. In DNA, the CDR3 is TGTGCCAGCAGCCTAGACAGGGCTGTTGGAAACACCTTC.